The 24 T cell receptor beta chains below come from one sample, sequenced in a study of OX40 agonist ivuxolimab in advanced cancers. The protocol was immunoSEQ multiplex PCR, while the TCRdb copy is restricted to in-frame clones and leaves out a portion. The table lists around 75,000 clones, just over 85% of them singletons, with under 3% in the top ten. The sample in question was CD4+ or CD8+ T cells sorted from blood, obtained in a trial of the OX40 agonist ivuxolimab. All receptors come from an adult with an advanced solid tumor such as melanoma, head and neck, liver or kidney cancer.

The V gene is TRBV29-1, the J gene TRBJ2-7; D tentatively reads TRBD1 or TRBD2 (5 bases each). Trimming cost V 3 bases and J 5 bases, with 11 bases left between them. CDR3 size: 12 residues. Per germline, CDR1 SQVTM and CDR2 ANQGSEA. The CDR3 loop reads CSVERGGDEQYF. CDR3 in DNA: TGCAGCGTTGAGAGGGGTGGCGACGAGCAGTACTTC.

The rearrangement uses TRBV2 and TRBJ2-2; no reliable D call. Germline CDR1 reads SNHLY; CDR2 reads FYNNEI. This CDR3 contains 11 residues. V shed 8 bases and J shed 6 bases, with 7 bases lying between them. Here the CDR3 reads CASQDAGELFF. In nucleotides, the CDR3 is TGTGCCAGCCAGGATGCCGGGGAGCTGTTTTTT.

V usage is TRBV30 and J usage is TRBJ2-1; TRBD2 agrees at 7 bases. CDR3 length: 10 amino acids. V trimming: 8 bases; J trimming: 5 bases; junction bases outside the gene matches: 0. The germline CDR1 and CDR2 sequences are GTSNPN and SVGIG (reference sequence). Here the CDR3 reads CAGGDNEQFF. The CDR3 bases are TGTGCCGGGGGGGACAATGAGCAGTTCTTC. The complete variable domain, with remaining parts taken from reference TRBV30 and TRBJ2-1, reads SQTIHQWPATLVQPVGSPLSLECTVEGTSNPNLYWYRQAAGRGLQLLFYSVGIGQISSEVPQNLSASRPQDRQFILSSKKLLLSDSGFYLCAGGDNEQFFGPGTRLTVL.

J is TRBJ2-7 and V is TRBV4-1, with D perhaps TRBD2 (5 bases). Germline lookup yields CDR1 MGHRA and CDR2 YSYEKL. V was clipped by 1 base and J by 1 base, with 14 bases between them. The CDR3 extends over 16 amino acids. The CDR3 region has the DNA TGCGCCAGCAGCCAAGTAGGCCTGGGAGCTTCCTACGAGCAGTACTTC. This gives the protein CASSQVGLGASYEQYF.

The rearrangement joins TRBV7-8 to TRBJ2-2; D is unclear. This CDR3 is built from 12 residues. The germline CDR1 and CDR2 sequences are SGHVS and FQNEAQ. V gave up 8 bases and J gave up 2 bases, with 6 bases separating them. CDR3 in amino acids: CASSSNTGELFF. CDR3 coding DNA: TGTGCCAGCTCCTCTAACACCGGGGAGCTGTTTTTT.

The gene calls are TRBV18 and TRBJ2-1; 10 positions match TRBD1. Germline V gene lookup returns CDR1 KGHSH and CDR2 LQKENI. V was pared by 6 bases and J by 5 bases, with 4 bases of the junction left unmatched. This CDR3 contains 14 residues. This CDR3 reads CASSLGQGNNEQFF. CDR3 coding DNA: TGTGCCAGCTCGCTGGGACAGGGGAACAATGAGCAGTTCTTC.

As for this clone: The same CDR3 is also encoded by other DNA sequences in this sample. The V call is TRBV5-1, the J call TRBJ2-5; maybe TRBD2 (6 bases). The CDR3 is 13 residues long. Germline CDR1 reads SGHRS; CDR2 reads YFSETQ. V shed 5 bases and J shed 3 bases, with 11 bases lying between them. Here the CDR3 DNA reads TGCGCCAGCAGTAACCGGGAGAAAGAGACCCAGTACTTC. It translates to CASSNREKETQYF.

The rearrangement uses TRBV19 and TRBJ1-2, with 7 bases that match TRBD1. The CDR3 consists of 12 residues. Germline CDR1 reads LNHDA; CDR2 reads SQIVND (reference sequence). V gave up 10 bases and J gave up 4 bases; unmatched junction bases: 6. CDR3 amino acids: CATRDRSYGYTF. In DNA form, the CDR3 reads TGTGCCACCCGGGACAGATCCTATGGCTACACCTTC.

The chain links TRBV9 to TRBJ1-3; possible D gene TRBD1, 6 bases. The CDR3 spans 15 residues. The germline V gene has CDR1 SGDLS and CDR2 YYNGEE. V was cut by 0 bases and J by 2 bases, with 9 bases left in between. CDR3 loop: CASSVGDTAGNTIYF. The CDR3 DNA reads TGTGCCAGCAGCGTAGGGGACACCGCTGGAAACACCATATATTTT.

The V and J genes are TRBV7-9 and TRBJ2-7; 9 nucleotides agree with TRBD1. V was pared by 6 bases and J by 5 bases, with 8 bases of the junction left unmatched. CDR1 is SEHNR and CDR2 is FQNEAQ in the germline V gene (reference sequence). CDR3 length equals 14 residues. The CDR3 loop reads CASSLGQGLNEQYF. CDR3 in DNA: TGTGCCAGCAGTCTGGGACAGGGCCTTAACGAGCAGTACTTC.

The gene calls are TRBV7-2 and TRBJ2-2, with unresolved D. V lost 1 base and J lost 6, with 15 bases in between. Germline loops: CDR1 SGHTA, CDR2 FQGNSA. The CDR3 contains 16 residues. In nucleotides, the CDR3 is TGTGCCAGCAGCTTAGGTGGTCCAAGGCGCGCCGGGGAGCTGTTTTTT. Translation: CASSLGGPRRAGELFF.

The rearrangement links TRBV11-2 to TRBJ2-1, with D possibly TRBD2 on 5 matching bases. Looked up from germline, CDR1 is SGHAT and CDR2 is FQNNGV. The CDR3 has 14 amino acids. The V end lost 3 bases, the J end lost 5 bases, and 11 bases lay between the germline ends. This chain's CDR3 is CASSLVGLDNEQFF. The CDR3 region has the DNA TGTGCCAGCAGCTTGGTTGGACTCGACAATGAGCAGTTCTTC.

Details on this clone: Sequence at one end of the junction differs from germline and may be a read error. This sequence joins TRBV11-2 and TRBJ2-3; D is perhaps TRBD2 (5 bases). Germline V gives CDR1 SGHAT, CDR2 FQNNGV. The CDR3 length is 13 residues. The CDR3 sequence is CASSQGTRDTQYF. The CDR3 nucleotides read TGCGCCAGCAGCCAAGGTACTAGAGATACGCAGTATTTT.

The rearrangement links TRBV2 to TRBJ1-3; D remains unclear. The CDR3 contains 13 residues. CDR1 and CDR2 (germline): SNHLY, FYNNEI. Trimming left V 5 bases short and J 8 bases short, with 13 bases between. Here the CDR3 DNA reads TGTGCCAGCAGTTCCGGGTTGAGAGACACCATATATTTT. The encoded protein is CASSSGLRDTIYF.

The CDR3 spells CASSSRSQGDEQYF. The CDR3 region has the DNA TGTGCCAGCAGCTCACGGTCACAAGGGGACGAGCAGTACTTC. The V call is TRBV5-4, the J call TRBJ2-7; weak D call: TRBD1 (5 bases). Trimming removed 3 bases at V and 5 bases at J, with 15 bases between. Germline V lookup: CDR1 SGHNT, CDR2 YYREEE (reference sequence). This CDR3 region has 14 residues.

This clone was found a few times. The chain combines TRBV4-1 with TRBJ2-1; TRBD1 aligns across 7 bases. The V gene's germline CDR1 is MGHRA and CDR2 YSYEKL. The V gene end was trimmed by 8 bases and the J gene end by 6 bases; junction bases not matched to a gene: 4. This CDR3 region has 12 residues. CDR3 amino acids: CASGQVGNEQFF. As DNA, the CDR3 is TGCGCCAGCGGACAGGTGGGCAATGAGCAGTTCTTC.

This chain joins TRBV6-6 and TRBJ2-1, with TRBD1 as a possible D gene (5 bases). The CDR3 spans 16 residues. V dropped 0 bases and J dropped 6 bases, with 15 bases sitting between them. Germline-derived CDR1 and CDR2 are MNHNY and SVGAGI (reference sequence). The DNA for the CDR3 is TGTGCCAGCAGTTACTCGATTTTAGGGGCAGGCAATGAGCAGTTCTTC. Translated, it gives CASSYSILGAGNEQFF.

The chain recombines TRBV4-2 with TRBJ1-1; no firm D call. The V end lost 0 bases, the J end lost 5 bases, and 10 bases lay between the germline ends. The germline V gene encodes CDR1 LGHNA and CDR2 YNFKEQ. CDR3 length: 14 amino acids. The CDR3 loop reads CASSQDGRETEAFF. CDR3 nucleotide sequence: TGTGCCAGCAGCCAAGACGGGCGAGAAACTGAAGCTTTCTTT.

This rearrangement joins TRBV30 to TRBJ2-7, with unresolved D. V was trimmed by 6 bases and J by 7 bases, leaving 13 bases between them. Looked up from germline, CDR1 is GTSNPN and CDR2 is SVGIG (reference sequence). This CDR3 region has 11 residues. CDR3 sequence (DNA): TGTGCCTGTCACAGCGTGCGGGAGCAGTACTTC. Translated: CACHSVREQYF.

The chain recombines TRBV19 with TRBJ1-5; 7 bases map to TRBD1. V was clipped by 2 bases and J by 0 bases; unmatched bases: 7. The CDR3 contains 17 residues. Germline-derived CDR1 and CDR2 are LNHDA and SQIVND (reference sequence). Here the CDR3 reads CASSITPGTASNQPQHF. The CDR3 DNA reads TGTGCCAGTAGTATAACCCCCGGGACAGCTAGCAATCAGCCCCAGCATTTT.

The chain employs TRBV19 and TRBJ1-2; D perhaps matches TRBD1 (5 bases). V was pared by 5 bases and J by 2 bases, with 15 bases between. CDR1 and CDR2 (germline): LNHDA, SQIVND (reference sequence). CDR3 size: 15 residues. In DNA form, the CDR3 reads TGTGCCAGTAGTTTCGACAGTTCCAGAAACTATGGCTACACCTTC. Amino acids: CASSFDSSRNYGYTF.

This clone turned up a few times. In DNA form, the CDR3 reads TGCAGCGCATCAACCGGGACAGGGAGTGAGCAGTTCTTC. Its protein product is CSASTGTGSEQFF. V and J are TRBV29-1 and TRBJ2-1; 9 nucleotides match TRBD1. With V trimmed by 7 bases and J by 9 bases, 10 bases remained unmatched. This CDR3 has 13 residues. CDR1 and CDR2 from the germline V gene are SQVTM and ANQGSEA.

This clone was counted once. This chain joins TRBV5-1 and TRBJ2-2; the D gene could be TRBD1 or TRBD2 (6 bases each). V was pared by 1 base and J by 3 bases, with 7 bases between. CDR3 length equals 14 residues. Germline values: CDR1 SGHRS, CDR2 YFSETQ. The CDR3 spells CASSLRGDTGELFF. CDR3 coding DNA: TGCGCCAGCAGCTTGAGGGGGGACACCGGGGAGCTGTTTTTT. Full variable domain (rest looked up from reference TRBV5-1 and TRBJ2-2): KAGVTQTPRYLIKTRGQQVTLSCSPISGHRSVSWYQQTPGQGLQFLFEYFSETQRNKGNFPGRFSGRQFSNSRSEMNVSTLELGDSALYLCASSLRGDTGELFFGEGSRLTVL.

The genes are TRBV7-2 and TRBJ2-1; 9 bases align to TRBD1. V shed 5 bases and J 7 bases; nucleotides not matched to a gene: 12. Germline values: CDR1 SGHTA, CDR2 FQGNSA. This CDR3 region has 16 residues. The CDR3 bases are TGTGCCAGCAGCCAATGGACAGGGGTGACGACTAATGAGCAGTTCTTC. This encodes CASSQWTGVTTNEQFF.